This T cell receptor beta chain derives from a study of T cell responses to AZD1222 COVID-19 vaccine. Whole-study findings and limits: Baseline seropositives among AZD1222 recipients totaled only five to seven. Females outnumbered males among donors, who were mostly white British; clonal diversity was possibly underestimated.

Deletions cut 0 bases from V and 12 bases from J, with 6 bases between. Germline-derived CDR1 and CDR2 are WSHSY and SAAADI. The CDR3 has 11 amino acids. Profiled with immunoSEQ multiplex PCR; TCRdb holds only in-frame clones, not every one. The data hold about 47,000 clones, with approximately 79% observed a single time. In the case of this clone: The antigen is not known.

J is TRBJ2-1 and V is TRBV10-2; D unresolved. The source was peripheral blood, collected on day 0 of MenACWY control vaccination. The TCR sequence derives from an adult in good health. The CDR3: CASSESVRQFF. DNA for the CDR3: TGCGCCAGCAGTGAGTCGGTGAGGCAGTTCTTC.